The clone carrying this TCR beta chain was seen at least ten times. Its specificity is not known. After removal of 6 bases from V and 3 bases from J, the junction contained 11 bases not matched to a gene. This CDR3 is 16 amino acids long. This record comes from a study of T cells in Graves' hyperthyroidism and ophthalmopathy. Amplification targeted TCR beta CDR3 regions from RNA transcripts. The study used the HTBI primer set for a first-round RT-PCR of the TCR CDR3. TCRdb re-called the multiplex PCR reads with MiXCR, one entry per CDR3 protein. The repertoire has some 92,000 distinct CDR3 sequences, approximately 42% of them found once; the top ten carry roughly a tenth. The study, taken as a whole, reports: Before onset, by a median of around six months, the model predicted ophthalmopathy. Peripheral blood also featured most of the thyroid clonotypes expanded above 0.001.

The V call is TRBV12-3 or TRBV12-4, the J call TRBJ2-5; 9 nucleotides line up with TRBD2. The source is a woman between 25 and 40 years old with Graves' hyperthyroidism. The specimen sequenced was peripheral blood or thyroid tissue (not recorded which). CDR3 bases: TGTGCCAGCAGGCCCCCTAAGGCTAGCGGGAAAGAGACCCAGTACTTC. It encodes CASRPPKASGKETQYF.